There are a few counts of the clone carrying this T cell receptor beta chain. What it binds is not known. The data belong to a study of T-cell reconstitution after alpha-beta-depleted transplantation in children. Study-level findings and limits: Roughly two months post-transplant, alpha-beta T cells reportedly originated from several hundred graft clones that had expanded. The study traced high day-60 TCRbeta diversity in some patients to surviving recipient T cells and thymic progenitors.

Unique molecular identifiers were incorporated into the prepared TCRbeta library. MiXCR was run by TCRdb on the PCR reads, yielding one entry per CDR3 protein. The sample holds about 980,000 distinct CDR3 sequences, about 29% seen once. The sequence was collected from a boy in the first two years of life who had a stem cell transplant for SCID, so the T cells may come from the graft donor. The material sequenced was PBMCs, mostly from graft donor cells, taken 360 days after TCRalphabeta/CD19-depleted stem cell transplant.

The CDR3 loop reads CASTREVRGREQYF. As DNA, the CDR3 is TGTGCCAGCACCCGTGAAGTCAGGGGGCGGGAGCAGTACTTC. The V and J genes are TRBV28 and TRBJ2-7, with 8 positions matching TRBD1. Germline CDR1 MDHEN, CDR2 SYDVKM. This CDR3 has 14 amino acids. The V gene end was trimmed by 7 bases and the J gene end by 7 bases; junction bases not matched to a gene: 12.